Below, 28 T cell receptor beta chains from the same sample are listed, as sequenced in a study of cytomegalovirus exposure and HLA in healthy donors. The PCR employed 60 Vbeta primers together with 13 Jbeta primers. Method: immunoSEQ multiplex PCR; TCRdb's copy keeps in-frame clones and lacks some. The table has 120,000 to 150,000 clones, around 66% seen once; the top ten hold approximately 6.5%. Material: PBMCs. These receptors came from a woman aged 55-69 years in good health and CMV-seronegative.

The chain combines TRBV6-1 with TRBJ2-2; D gene ambiguous. The CDR3 has 11 residues. Germline V gene data show CDR1 as MNHNS and CDR2 as SASEGT. V shed 7 bases and J shed 5 bases, with 5 bases lying between them. The CDR3 protein is CASIRTGELFF. The CDR3 nucleotides read TGTGCCAGCATCCGGACCGGGGAGCTGTTTTTT.

This clone appeared a few times. The chain links TRBV6-1 to TRBJ1-5; possibly TRBD1 for D (5 bases). V lost 0 bases and J 4 bases, leaving 16 bases between the germline ends. CDR3 length: 17 amino acids. Germline CDR1 and CDR2: MNHNS and SASEGT. The CDR3 here is CASSEARGGRTNQPQHF. CDR3 coding DNA: TGTGCCAGCAGTGAAGCGCGGGGCGGACGGACAAATCAGCCCCAGCATTTT.

The V call is TRBV7-3, the J call TRBJ2-1, with TRBD2 matching over 12 bases. The J segment lost 9 bases and the V segment lost 1 base, leaving 7 bases of the junction unmatched. CDR3 size: 16 residues. Per the germline V gene, CDR1 is SGHTA and CDR2 is FQGTGA. The CDR3 sequence: CASSLNRLAGAGEQFF. The DNA for the CDR3 is TGTGCCAGCAGCTTAAACAGACTAGCGGGGGCGGGTGAGCAGTTCTTC. The full variable domain, in which reference TRBV7-3 and TRBJ2-1 provide the parts outside the CDR3, is GAGVSQTPSNKVTEKGKYVELRCDPISGHTALYWYRQSLGQGPEFLIYFQGTGAADDSGLPNDRFFAVRPEGSVSTLKIQRTERGDSAVYLCASSLNRLAGAGEQFFGPGTRLTVL.

CDR3 loop: CASSLAAGGTDTQYF. CDR3 coding DNA: TGTGCCAGCAGCTTAGCTGCGGGAGGCACAGATACGCAGTATTTT. The V and J genes are TRBV7-2 and TRBJ2-3; 7 nucleotides line up with TRBD2. Looked up from germline, CDR1 is SGHTA and CDR2 is FQGNSA. The CDR3 covers 15 residues. The V gene end was trimmed by 0 bases and the J gene end by 1 base; junction bases not matched to a gene: 1.

This rearrangement joins TRBV9 to TRBJ2-2; D is possibly TRBD2 (6 bases). The CDR3 has 16 amino acids. The V gene lost 0 bases and the J gene lost 1 base, with 10 bases spanning the gap. The germline CDR1 and CDR2 sequences are SGDLS and YYNGEE. CDR3 sequence (DNA): TGTGCCAGCAGCGTAGAGGCGGGGTGGAACACCGGGGAGCTGTTTTTT. This encodes CASSVEAGWNTGELFF.

This clone appeared a few times. The chain has TRBV5-4 and TRBJ1-2; D is ambiguous. Trimming took off 2 bases at V and 8 bases at J, with 22 bases between the two ends. CDR1 and CDR2 (germline): SGHNT, YYREEE (reference sequence). This CDR3 region has 16 residues. The CDR3 coding sequence is TGTGCCAGCAGCTTAGGAGGAGTACAGCGCTCTGGGGGCTACACCTTC. It is translated as CASSLGGVQRSGGYTF.

This clone appeared a few times. V gene TRBV28 combines with J gene TRBJ2-1; 9 bases are a match to TRBD1. This CDR3 contains 16 residues. Germline V lookup: CDR1 MDHEN, CDR2 SYDVKM. J was trimmed by 6 bases and V by 6 bases; bases with no gene match: 12. CDR3 amino acids: CASRSAGTGIFNEQFF. Written as DNA, the CDR3 is TGTGCCAGCAGATCCGCCGGGACAGGGATATTCAATGAGCAGTTCTTC.

This chain joins TRBV25-1 and TRBJ1-6; 8 nucleotides match TRBD1. The germline CDR1 and CDR2 sequences are MGHDK and SYGVNS. The CDR3 is 15 amino acids. V shed 8 bases and J 4 bases; nucleotides not matched to a gene: 7. In DNA form, the CDR3 reads TGTGCCAGCGGCCACGGGACAGGATATAATTCACCCCTCCACTTT. Its protein product is CASGHGTGYNSPLHF.

The J gene is TRBJ2-7, the V gene TRBV7-9; TRBD2 matches at 10 bases. The trim removed 2 bases at V and 3 bases at J, leaving 7 bases unmatched. Looked up from germline, CDR1 is SEHNR and CDR2 is FQNEAQ (reference sequence). The CDR3 has 16 residues. The CDR3 DNA reads TGTGCCAGCAGCTTACTCCGACTAGCGGGTGACTACGAGCAGTACTTC. This encodes CASSLLRLAGDYEQYF.

This clone has only a few counts. This chain connects TRBV28 to TRBJ2-5; 9 bases fit TRBD1. Germline loops: CDR1 MDHEN, CDR2 SYDVKM. This CDR3 is built from 16 residues. J was trimmed by 0 bases and V by 6 bases; bases with no gene match: 8. The CDR3 protein is CASRPGTGWDQETQYF. DNA for the CDR3: TGTGCCAGCAGACCCGGGACAGGGTGGGACCAAGAGACCCAGTACTTC.

The chain combines TRBV18 with TRBJ2-7, with a weak D call TRBD1 (5 bases). Trimming shortened V by 6 bases and J by 3 bases, and 15 bases separated the two germline ends. Germline V CDR1 and CDR2: KGHSH, LQKENI. This CDR3 region has 14 residues. CDR3 region: CASSLLTADYEQYF. The CDR3 nucleotides are TGTGCCAGCTCCCTGTTGACAGCCGACTACGAGCAGTACTTC.

The chain combines TRBV14 with TRBJ1-1; no firm D call. The CDR3 is 13 residues long. Trimming removed 4 bases from V and 5 bases from J, with 11 bases in between. Germline values: CDR1 SGHDN, CDR2 FVKESK. CDR3 in amino acids: CASSPYQATEAFF. The CDR3 DNA reads TGTGCCAGCAGCCCGTACCAGGCTACTGAAGCTTTCTTT.

For the CDR3, the DNA is TGTGCCAGCAGCAGGGGACAGGTCTCCTACGAGCAGTACTTC. This translates into CASSRGQVSYEQYF. This chain uses TRBV7-9 with TRBJ2-7; 8 nucleotides match TRBD1. V trimming: 5 bases; J trimming: 0 bases; junction bases outside the gene matches: 3. From germline, CDR1 is SEHNR and CDR2 FQNEAQ (reference sequence). The CDR3 length is 14 residues.

V is TRBV5-4 and J is TRBJ1-1; possible D gene TRBD1, 5 bases. This CDR3 spans 14 amino acids. Trimming cost V 0 bases and J 5 bases, with 11 bases left between them. The germline CDR1 and CDR2 sequences are SGHNT and YYREEE (reference sequence). The CDR3 reads CASSLGQGRTEAFF. The DNA of the CDR3 is TGTGCCAGCAGCTTGGGGCAGGGAAGGACTGAAGCTTTCTTT.

The rearrangement links TRBV10-3 to TRBJ2-2; D unclear. Looked up from germline, CDR1 is ENHRY and CDR2 is SYGVKD. The V end was cut by 2 bases, the J end by 0 bases, with 13 bases between. The CDR3 is 17 amino acids. The CDR3 nucleotides are TGTGCCATCAGTGAGGCGGAGAGGTCCCCGAACACCGGGGAGCTGTTTTTT. Amino acid sequence: CAISEAERSPNTGELFF.

The chain carries TRBV28 and TRBJ2-7; no firm D call. V gave up 2 bases and J gave up 3 bases, with 5 bases separating them. Germline CDR1 reads MDHEN; CDR2 reads SYDVKM. The CDR3 extends over 12 amino acids. The CDR3 DNA is TGTGCCAGCAGTTTACGCTACTACGAGCAGTACTTC. Translating gives CASSLRYYEQYF.

V and J are TRBV9 and TRBJ1-6, with 7 bases aligning to TRBD1. This CDR3 region has 14 residues. V lost 2 bases and J lost 8; bases outside the gene matches: 4. Looked up from germline, CDR1 is SGDLS and CDR2 is YYNGEE. CDR3 sequence: CASSVRGLDSPLHF. The CDR3 nucleotides read TGTGCCAGCAGCGTTAGGGGGCTCGATTCACCCCTCCACTTT. The entire variable domain, with the rest obtained from reference TRBV9 and TRBJ1-6, is as follows: DSGVTQTPKHLITATGQRVTLRCSPRSGDLSVYWYQQSLDQGLQFLIQYYNGEERAKGNILERFSAQQFPDLHSELNLSSLELGDSALYFCASSVRGLDSPLHFGNGTRLTVT.

The chain has TRBV6-1 and TRBJ1-6; the match to TRBD1 covers 7 bases. This CDR3 has 12 residues. The V gene end was trimmed by 6 bases and the J gene end by 8 bases; junction bases not matched to a gene: 1. Germline V CDR1 and CDR2: MNHNS, SASEGT. The CDR3: CASSQGDSPLHF. CDR3 bases: TGTGCCAGCAGCCAGGGGGATTCACCCCTCCACTTT.

The V call is TRBV7-2, the J call TRBJ2-3; 10 nucleotides line up with TRBD2. V lost 3 bases, J lost 0 bases, and 9 bases stayed unmatched. This CDR3 region has 18 residues. Germline V gene sequence: CDR1 SGHTA, CDR2 FQGNSA. Here the CDR3 DNA reads TGTGCCAGCAGCTTGACACTAGCGGGGTACTCTAGCACAGATACGCAGTATTTT. Translating it yields CASSLTLAGYSSTDTQYF.

This CDR3 is CASSGQGFWEQYF. CDR3 DNA: TGCGCCAGCTCAGGACAGGGGTTCTGGGAGCAGTACTTC. The chain links TRBV5-1 to TRBJ2-7; 9 nucleotides line up with TRBD1. V lost 7 bases and J lost 7; bases outside the gene matches: 9. This CDR3 contains 13 residues. Germline V gives CDR1 SGHRS, CDR2 YFSETQ. Supplemented by reference TRBV5-1 and TRBJ2-7, the full variable domain reads KAGVTQTPRYLIKTRGQQVTLSCSPISGHRSVSWYQQTPGQGLQFLFEYFSETQRNKGNFPGRFSGRQFSNSRSEMNVSTLELGDSALYLCASSGQGFWEQYFGPGTRLTVT.

The genes are TRBV11-2 and TRBJ2-7; maybe TRBD2 (6 bases). Trimming removed 0 bases from V and 2 bases from J, with 11 bases in between. Germline V gene lookup returns CDR1 SGHAT and CDR2 FQNNGV. The length of the CDR3 is 15 residues. CDR3 amino acids: CASSLDGGWTYEQYF. In nucleotides, the CDR3 is TGTGCCAGCAGCTTAGATGGAGGGTGGACCTACGAGCAGTACTTC.

This sequence joins TRBV10-3 and TRBJ2-5; TRBD2 matches 11 bases. The germline V gene has CDR1 ENHRY and CDR2 SYGVKD. The CDR3 extends over 16 amino acids. Trimming removed 4 bases from V and 2 bases from J; junction bases left unmatched: 6. The CDR3 spells CAISGPSGGTQETQYF. The CDR3 region has the DNA TGTGCCATCAGTGGTCCTAGCGGGGGGACTCAAGAGACCCAGTACTTC.

Only one count was recorded for this clone. V is TRBV19 and J is TRBJ2-1; D not resolved. The CDR3 sequence is 15 residues long. The germline CDR1 and CDR2 sequences are LNHDA and SQIVND (reference sequence). The V end was cut by 5 bases, the J end by 0 bases, with 11 bases between. CDR3 sequence (DNA): TGTGCCAGTAGTCCAACGACAATCTCCTACAATGAGCAGTTCTTC. Protein product: CASSPTTISYNEQFF. Drawing the rest from reference TRBV19 and TRBJ2-1, the complete variable domain is DGGITQSPKYLFRKEGQNVTLSCEQNLNHDAMYWYRQDPGQGLRLIYYSQIVNDFQKGDIAEGYSVSREKKESFPLTVTSAQKNPTAFYLCASSPTTISYNEQFFGPGTRLTVL.

This sequence joins TRBV28 and TRBJ1-6; the D is unclear. Trimming took 5 bases from V and 4 from J, leaving 9 bases between them. In germline, CDR1 is MDHEN, CDR2 SYDVKM. The CDR3 sequence is 14 residues long. The DNA of the CDR3 is TGTGCCAGCAGTCTCTTAGTGTATAATTCACCCCTCCACTTT. Translated: CASSLLVYNSPLHF.

V gene TRBV5-1 combines with J gene TRBJ1-2; unclear D gene. The CDR3 consists of 13 residues. Between the trimmed V and J ends, which lost 4 bases and 2 bases, there was a span of 9 bases. CDR1 and CDR2 from the germline V gene are SGHRS and YFSETQ. The CDR3 DNA follows: TGCGCCAGCAGCCGGTCGAGGAACTATGGCTACACCTTC. Its protein is CASSRSRNYGYTF.

This chain connects TRBV4-1 to TRBJ1-3, with D possibly being TRBD1 (6 bases). The germline V and J ends were trimmed by 3 bases and 0 bases, with 12 bases remaining between them. This CDR3 is 16 amino acids long. The V gene's germline CDR1 is MGHRA and CDR2 YSYEKL. The CDR3 region is CASSQGGQSSGNTIYF. The DNA of the CDR3 is TGCGCCAGCAGCCAGGGTGGACAGTCCTCTGGAAACACCATATATTTT.

This rearrangement joins TRBV6-1 to TRBJ2-1; 7 nucleotides align to TRBD2. This CDR3 contains 15 residues. The germline gives CDR1 MNHNS, CDR2 SASEGT. V trimming: 5 bases; J trimming: 2 bases; junction bases outside the gene matches: 6. Here the CDR3 DNA reads TGTGCCAGCAGTTTAGGCGGGGGAACCTACAATGAGCAGTTCTTC. Protein product: CASSLGGGTYNEQFF.

This sequence joins TRBV19 and TRBJ2-5; 15 bases agree with TRBD2. Germline V gene sequence: CDR1 LNHDA, CDR2 SQIVND (reference sequence). The CDR3 has 20 residues. Losses at the gene ends were 3 bases for V and 4 bases for J; bases not matched to a gene: 15. The CDR3 bases are TGTGCCAGTAGTATTGTAGCCCCGGGACTAGCGGGAGGTCCAGGAGAGACCCAGTACTTC. It yields the protein CASSIVAPGLAGGPGETQYF.